This TCR beta chain was profiled in a study of OX40 agonist ivuxolimab in advanced cancers. Study context: The dose-escalation cohort was over 65% male, with a mean age of approximately 61 years, ranging about 20 to 85.

Broader study findings: With doses of 0.1 to 3.0 mg/kg, CD4+ and CD8+ blood T cells had undergone clonal expansion by week 6.

Turning to this clone: Antigen unknown.

Drawing of blood for sampling happened at baseline, at cycle 4 day 1, and at cycle 7 day 1. This table comes from immunoSEQ multiplex PCR, and its TCRdb copy is limited to in-frame clones, with some not included. The table records 100,000 to 150,000 clones, 85% to 95% of them present only once. The sequence derives from an adult with an advanced solid tumor such as melanoma, head and neck, liver or kidney cancer. The source was CD4+ or CD8+ T cells sorted from blood, collected in a trial of the OX40 agonist ivuxolimab.

The CDR3 is CASSLAGLGWKTQYF. Here the CDR3 DNA reads TGTGCCAGCAGCTTAGCGGGACTAGGCTGGAAGACCCAGTACTTC. J is TRBJ2-5 and V is TRBV7-2; 8 nucleotides match TRBD2. The CDR3 is made up of 15 amino acids. Unmatched junction bases numbered 6, after V lost 0 bases and J lost 6 bases. CDR1 is SGHTA and CDR2 is FQGNSA in the germline V gene.